This paragraph covers one TCR beta chain sequence. TCRdb's table, derived via immunoSEQ multiplex PCR, lists solely in-frame clones and lacks some. The sample comprises tens of thousands of clones, around 93% of which are singletons, and around 2.3% rests with the top ten. The V gene's germline CDR1 is SGHTS and CDR2 YDEGEE. This CDR3 contains 13 residues. V lost 6 bases and J 6 bases, leaving 15 bases between the germline ends. The record originates from a study of T cell clonotyping in hematopoietic cell transplantation. Stated time point: recipient sample about 28 days before transplant, after cytoreduction.

The chain is built from TRBV5-8 and TRBJ1-2; D remains unclear. Source: peripheral blood mononuclear cells, taken before stem cell transplant. The receptor was derived from a middle-aged man with acute myeloid leukemia. Some clones in this sample may be carry-over from other donors' samples. In nucleotides, the CDR3 is TGTGCCAGCACCCCAGGTTATTGGCATGGCTACACCTTC. Translation: CASTPGYWHGYTF.